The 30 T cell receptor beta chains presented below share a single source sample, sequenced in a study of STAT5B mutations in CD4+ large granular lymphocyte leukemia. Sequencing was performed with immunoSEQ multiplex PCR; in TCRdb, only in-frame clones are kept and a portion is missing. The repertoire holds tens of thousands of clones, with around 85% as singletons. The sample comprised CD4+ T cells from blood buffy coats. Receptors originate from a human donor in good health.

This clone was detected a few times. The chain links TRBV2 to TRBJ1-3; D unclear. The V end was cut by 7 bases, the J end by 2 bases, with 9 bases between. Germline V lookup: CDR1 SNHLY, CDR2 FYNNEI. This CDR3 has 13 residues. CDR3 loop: CASTQNPGNTIYF. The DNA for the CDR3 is TGTGCCAGCACCCAGAACCCTGGAAACACCATATATTTT.

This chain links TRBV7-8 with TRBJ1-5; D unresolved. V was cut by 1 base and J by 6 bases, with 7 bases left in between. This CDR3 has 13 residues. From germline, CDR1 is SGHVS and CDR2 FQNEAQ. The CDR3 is CASSLVSGQPQHF. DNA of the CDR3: TGTGCCAGCAGCTTAGTCAGCGGTCAGCCCCAGCATTTT.

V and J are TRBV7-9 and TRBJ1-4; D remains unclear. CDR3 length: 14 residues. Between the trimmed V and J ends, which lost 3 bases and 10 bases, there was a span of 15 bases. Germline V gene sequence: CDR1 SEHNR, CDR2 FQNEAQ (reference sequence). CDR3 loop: CASSFNTPEGKLFF. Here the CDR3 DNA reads TGTGCCAGCAGCTTTAACACCCCAGAGGGAAAACTGTTTTTT.

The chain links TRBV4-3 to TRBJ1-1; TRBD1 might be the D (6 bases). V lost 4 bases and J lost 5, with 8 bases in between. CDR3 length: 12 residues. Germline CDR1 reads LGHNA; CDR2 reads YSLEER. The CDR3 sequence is CASSLRGTEAFF. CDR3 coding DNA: TGCGCCAGCAGCCTCAGGGGAACTGAAGCTTTCTTT.

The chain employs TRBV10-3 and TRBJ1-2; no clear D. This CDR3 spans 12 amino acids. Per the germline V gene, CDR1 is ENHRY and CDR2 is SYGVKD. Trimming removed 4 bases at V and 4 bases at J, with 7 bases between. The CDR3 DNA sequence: TGTGCCATCAGTGCACAGCGCTATGGCTACACCTTC. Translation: CAISAQRYGYTF.

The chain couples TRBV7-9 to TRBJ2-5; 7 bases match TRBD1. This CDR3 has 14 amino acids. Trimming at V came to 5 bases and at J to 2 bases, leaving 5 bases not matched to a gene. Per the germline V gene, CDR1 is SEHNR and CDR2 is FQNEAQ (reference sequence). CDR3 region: CASSPGTVQETQYF. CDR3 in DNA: TGTGCCAGCAGCCCCGGGACAGTGCAAGAGACCCAGTACTTC.

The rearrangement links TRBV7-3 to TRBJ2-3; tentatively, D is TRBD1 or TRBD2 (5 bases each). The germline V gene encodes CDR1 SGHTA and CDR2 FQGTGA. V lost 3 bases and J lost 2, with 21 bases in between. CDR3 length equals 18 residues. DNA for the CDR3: TGTGCCAGCAGCTTGTCACGCGAGGGACGGATTTTCACAGATACGCAGTATTTT. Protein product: CASSLSREGRIFTDTQYF.

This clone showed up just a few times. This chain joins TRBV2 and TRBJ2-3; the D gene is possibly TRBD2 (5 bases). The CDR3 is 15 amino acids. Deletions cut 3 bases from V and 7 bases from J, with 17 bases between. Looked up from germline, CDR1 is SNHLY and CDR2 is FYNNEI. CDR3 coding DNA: TGTGCCAGCAGTGATCCCGGACTCAGTATATATACGCAGTATTTT. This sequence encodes CASSDPGLSIYTQYF.

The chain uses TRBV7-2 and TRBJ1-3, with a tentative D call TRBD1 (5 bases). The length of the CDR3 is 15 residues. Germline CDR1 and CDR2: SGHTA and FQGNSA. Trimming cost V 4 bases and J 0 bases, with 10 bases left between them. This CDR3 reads CASSSRQNSGNTIYF. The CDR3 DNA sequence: TGTGCCAGCAGCTCAAGACAGAACTCTGGAAACACCATATATTTT. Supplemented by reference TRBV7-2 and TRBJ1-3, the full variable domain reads GAGVSQSPSNKVTEKGKDVELRCDPISGHTALYWYRQSLGQGLEFLIYFQGNSAPDKSGLPSDRFSAERTGGSVSTLTIQRTQQEDSAVYLCASSSRQNSGNTIYFGEGSWLTVV.

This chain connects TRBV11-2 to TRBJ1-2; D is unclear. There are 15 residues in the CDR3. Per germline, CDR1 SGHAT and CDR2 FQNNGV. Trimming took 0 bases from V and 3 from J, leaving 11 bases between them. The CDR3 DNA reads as TGTGCCAGCAGCTTAGAGCCCGGGTCCTACTATGGCTACACCTTC. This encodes CASSLEPGSYYGYTF.

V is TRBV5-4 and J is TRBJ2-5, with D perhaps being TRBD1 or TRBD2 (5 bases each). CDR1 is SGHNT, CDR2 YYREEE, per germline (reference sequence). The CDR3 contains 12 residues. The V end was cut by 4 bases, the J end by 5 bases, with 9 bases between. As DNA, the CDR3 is TGTGCCAGCAGCCTCGGGACGGAGACCCAGTACTTC. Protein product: CASSLGTETQYF.

The CDR3: CASSRTPGAIDSGANVLTF. The CDR3 region has the DNA TGTGCCAGCAGTCGGACCCCGGGGGCGATCGACTCTGGGGCCAACGTCCTGACTTTC. The chain employs TRBV27 and TRBJ2-6; D tentatively fits TRBD1 or TRBD2 (6 bases each). The V end lost 5 bases, the J end lost 0 bases, and 20 bases lay between the germline ends. Germline V lookup: CDR1 MNHEY, CDR2 SMNVEV (reference sequence). CDR3 size: 19 residues. Complete variable domain (other parts from reference TRBV27 and TRBJ2-6): EAQVTQNPRYLITVTGKKLTVTCSQNMNHEYMSWYRQDPGLGLRQIYYSMNVEVTDKGDVPEGYKVSRKEKRNFPLILESPSPNQTSLYFCASSRTPGAIDSGANVLTFGAGSRLTVL.

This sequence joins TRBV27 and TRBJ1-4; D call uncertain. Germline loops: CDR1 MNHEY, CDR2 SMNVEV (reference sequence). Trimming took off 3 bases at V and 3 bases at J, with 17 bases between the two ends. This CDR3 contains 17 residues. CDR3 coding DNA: TGTGCCAGCAGTTTGACCGGGATCACAAAGGCTAATGAAAAACTGTTTTTT. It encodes CASSLTGITKANEKLFF.

This CDR3 reads CASSISGAINTEAFF. Here the CDR3 DNA reads TGTGCCAGTAGTATCTCGGGGGCGATAAACACTGAAGCTTTCTTT. This chain joins TRBV19 and TRBJ1-1, with a tentative D call TRBD1 (6 bases). Germline loops: CDR1 LNHDA, CDR2 SQIVND (reference sequence). This CDR3 has 15 residues. Trimming cost V 3 bases and J 2 bases, with 13 bases left between them. Drawing the rest from reference TRBV19 and TRBJ1-1, the complete variable domain is DGGITQSPKYLFRKEGQNVTLSCEQNLNHDAMYWYRQDPGQGLRLIYYSQIVNDFQKGDIAEGYSVSREKKESFPLTVTSAQKNPTAFYLCASSISGAINTEAFFGQGTRLTVV.

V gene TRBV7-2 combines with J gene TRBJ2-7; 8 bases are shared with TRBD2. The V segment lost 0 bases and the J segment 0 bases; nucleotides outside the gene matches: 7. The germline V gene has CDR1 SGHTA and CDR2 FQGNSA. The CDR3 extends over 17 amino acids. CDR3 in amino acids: CASSLAGGSGSSYEQYF. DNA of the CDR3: TGTGCCAGCAGCTTAGCGGGGGGGAGCGGGAGCTCCTACGAGCAGTACTTC. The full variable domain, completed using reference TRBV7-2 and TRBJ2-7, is GAGVSQSPSNKVTEKGKDVELRCDPISGHTALYWYRQSLGQGLEFLIYFQGNSAPDKSGLPSDRFSAERTGGSVSTLTIQRTQQEDSAVYLCASSLAGGSGSSYEQYFGPGTRLTVT.

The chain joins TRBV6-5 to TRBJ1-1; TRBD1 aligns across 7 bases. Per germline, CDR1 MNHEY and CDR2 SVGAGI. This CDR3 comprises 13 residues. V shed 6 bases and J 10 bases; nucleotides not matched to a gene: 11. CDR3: CASSIIQGLGAFF. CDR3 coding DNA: TGTGCCAGCAGCATTATACAGGGGCTTGGAGCTTTCTTT.

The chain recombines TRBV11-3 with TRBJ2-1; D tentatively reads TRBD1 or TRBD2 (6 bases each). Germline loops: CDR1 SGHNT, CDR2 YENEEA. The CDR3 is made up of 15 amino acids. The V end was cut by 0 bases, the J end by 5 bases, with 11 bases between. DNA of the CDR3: TGTGCCAGCAGCTTAGAGGGGGGCCCCCACAATGAGCAGTTCTTC. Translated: CASSLEGGPHNEQFF.

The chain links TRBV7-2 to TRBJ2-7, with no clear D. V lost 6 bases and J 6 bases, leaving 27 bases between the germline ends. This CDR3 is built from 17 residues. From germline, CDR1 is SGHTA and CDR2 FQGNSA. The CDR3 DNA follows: TGTGCCAGCAGTCCCGCAACGCTAGGGATCCTCCGCGGCGAGCAGTACTTC. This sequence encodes CASSPATLGILRGEQYF.

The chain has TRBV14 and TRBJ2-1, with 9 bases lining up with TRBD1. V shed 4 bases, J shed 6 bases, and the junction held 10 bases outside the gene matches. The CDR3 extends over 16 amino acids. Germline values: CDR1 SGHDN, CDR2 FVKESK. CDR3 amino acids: CASSRQTGGSGNEQFF. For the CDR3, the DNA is TGTGCCAGCAGCCGCCAGACAGGGGGAAGTGGCAATGAGCAGTTCTTC.

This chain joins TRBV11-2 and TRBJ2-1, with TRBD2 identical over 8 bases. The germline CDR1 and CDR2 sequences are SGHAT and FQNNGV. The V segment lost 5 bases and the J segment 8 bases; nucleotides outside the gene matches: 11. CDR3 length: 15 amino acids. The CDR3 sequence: CASSPDSGRGDEQFF. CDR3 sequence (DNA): TGTGCCAGCAGCCCCGACAGCGGGAGAGGCGATGAGCAGTTCTTC.

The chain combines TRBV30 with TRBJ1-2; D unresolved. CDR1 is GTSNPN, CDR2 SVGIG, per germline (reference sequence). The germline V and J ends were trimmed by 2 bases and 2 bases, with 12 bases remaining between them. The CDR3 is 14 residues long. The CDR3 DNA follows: TGTGCCTGGAGTCCCCTGACAACAAACTATGGCTACACCTTC. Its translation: CAWSPLTTNYGYTF. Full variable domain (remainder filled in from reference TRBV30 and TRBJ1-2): SQTIHQWPATLVQPVGSPLSLECTVEGTSNPNLYWYRQAAGRGLQLLFYSVGIGQISSEVPQNLSASRPQDRQFILSSKKLLLSDSGFYLCAWSPLTTNYGYTFGSGTRLTVV.

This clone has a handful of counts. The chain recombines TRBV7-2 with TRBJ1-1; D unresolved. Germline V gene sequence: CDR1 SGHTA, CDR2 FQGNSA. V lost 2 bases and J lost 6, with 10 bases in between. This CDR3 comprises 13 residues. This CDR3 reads CASSLRGIAEAFF. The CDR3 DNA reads TGTGCCAGCAGCTTACGGGGTATTGCTGAAGCTTTCTTT.

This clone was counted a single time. The CDR3 DNA sequence: TGTGCCAGCAGCGTGGGACTAGCGGAAGAGACCCAGTACTTC. Amino acids: CASSVGLAEETQYF. The J gene is TRBJ2-5, the V gene TRBV7-7, with 11 bases fitting TRBD2. Germline V gene sequence: CDR1 SSHAT, CDR2 FNYEAQ (reference sequence). This CDR3 has 14 amino acids. The junction had 2 bases not matched to a gene; V was cut back by 5 bases and J by 3 bases.

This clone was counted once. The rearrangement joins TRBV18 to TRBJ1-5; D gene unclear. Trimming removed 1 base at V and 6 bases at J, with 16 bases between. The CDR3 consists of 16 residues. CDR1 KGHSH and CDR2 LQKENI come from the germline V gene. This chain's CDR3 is CASSPRSAMSRQPQHF. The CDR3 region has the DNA TGTGCCAGCTCACCACGCTCGGCTATGTCACGTCAGCCCCAGCATTTT.

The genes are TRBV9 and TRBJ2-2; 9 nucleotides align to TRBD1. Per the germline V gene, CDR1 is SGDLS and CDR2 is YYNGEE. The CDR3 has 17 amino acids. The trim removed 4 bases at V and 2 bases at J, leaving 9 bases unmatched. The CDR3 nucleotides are TGTGCCAGCAGCAAATTTCGGACAGGGGTAAACACCGGGGAGCTGTTTTTT. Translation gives CASSKFRTGVNTGELFF.

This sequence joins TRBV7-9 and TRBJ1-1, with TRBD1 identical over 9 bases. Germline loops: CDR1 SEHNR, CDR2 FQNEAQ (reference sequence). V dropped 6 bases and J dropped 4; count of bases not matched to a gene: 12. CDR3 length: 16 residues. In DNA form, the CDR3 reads TGTGCCAGCAGGTACGGGACAGGGTCTCAAGTCACTGAAGCTTTCTTT. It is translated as CASRYGTGSQVTEAFF.

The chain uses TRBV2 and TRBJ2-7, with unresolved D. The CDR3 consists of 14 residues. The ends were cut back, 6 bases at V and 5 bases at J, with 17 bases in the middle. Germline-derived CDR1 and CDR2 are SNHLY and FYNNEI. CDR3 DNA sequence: TGTGCCAGCAGCGTACCGGGCCCAAAGAACGAGCAGTACTTC. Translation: CASSVPGPKNEQYF.

The CDR3 coding sequence is TGTGCCAGCAAGCCGACAGGGGGCGATGGCTACACCTTC. Amino acids: CASKPTGGDGYTF. This chain uses TRBV6-6 with TRBJ1-2; 10 bases map to TRBD1. Germline assignment: CDR1 MNHNY and CDR2 SVGAGI (reference sequence). The ends lost 7 bases at V and 6 bases at J; junction bases unmatched: 5. The CDR3 consists of 13 residues.

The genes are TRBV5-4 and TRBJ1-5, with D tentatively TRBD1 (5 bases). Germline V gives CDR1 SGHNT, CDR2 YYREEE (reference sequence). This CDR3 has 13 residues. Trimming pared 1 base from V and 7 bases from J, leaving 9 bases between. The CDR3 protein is CASSLQGGQPQHF. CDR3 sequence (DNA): TGTGCCAGCAGCTTGCAGGGCGGACAGCCCCAGCATTTT.

The CDR3 loop reads CASSLDGGSNYGYTF. The CDR3 nucleotides read TGTGCCAGCAGCTTAGATGGGGGCTCTAACTATGGCTACACCTTC. The chain joins TRBV7-2 to TRBJ1-2; tentatively, D is TRBD1 (6 bases). Germline CDR1 is SGHTA and CDR2 is FQGNSA. Trimming stripped 1 base from V and 0 bases from J, with 9 bases between. The CDR3 has 15 amino acids.